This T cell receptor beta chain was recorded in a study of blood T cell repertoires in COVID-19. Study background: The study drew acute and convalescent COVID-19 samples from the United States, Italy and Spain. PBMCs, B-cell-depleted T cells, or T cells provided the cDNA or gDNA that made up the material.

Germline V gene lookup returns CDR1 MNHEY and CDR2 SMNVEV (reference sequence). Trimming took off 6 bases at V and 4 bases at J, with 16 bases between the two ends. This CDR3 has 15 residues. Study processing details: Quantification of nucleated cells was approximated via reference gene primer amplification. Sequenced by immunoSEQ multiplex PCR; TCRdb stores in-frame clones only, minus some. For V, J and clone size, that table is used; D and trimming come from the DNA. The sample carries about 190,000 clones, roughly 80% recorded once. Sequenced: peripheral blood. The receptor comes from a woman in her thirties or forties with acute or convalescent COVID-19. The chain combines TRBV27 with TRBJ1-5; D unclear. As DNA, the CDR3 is TGTGCCAGCAGGAGGTTGGAGACTGGAAATCAGCCCCAGCATTTT. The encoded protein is CASRRLETGNQPQHF.